Ten or more counts support the clone carrying this T cell receptor beta chain. Its specificity is not known. A single record per CDR3 protein comes from TCRdb applying MiXCR to the 5' RACE reads. The sample comprises roughly 710,000 distinct CDR3 sequences, roughly 6% of which are singletons, and roughly 1.8% rests with the top ten. This record comes from a study of identical twins. Germline CDR1 MNHEY, CDR2 SMNVEV (reference sequence). The CDR3 totals 15 residues. The ends were cut back, 1 base at V and 6 bases at J, with 13 bases in the middle. Study-wide results and limits: There were fewer insertions in abundant cord blood beta clonotypes, but memory repertoires showed no such pattern.

The clonotype originates from a man aged 18 to 30 in good health. This chain links TRBV27 with TRBJ1-5; possibly TRBD1 for D (6 bases). The sequenced material came from naive T cells sorted from blood. The CDR3, as DNA: TGTGCCAGCAGTTTATATTACAGGGTTGGTCAGCCCCAGCATTTT. The encoded protein is CASSLYYRVGQPQHF.